This entry lists 29 T cell receptor beta chains sequenced from one sample in a study of T cells in Graves' hyperthyroidism and ophthalmopathy. RNA transcripts were the template for amplifying TCR beta CDR3 regions. Primed by the HTBI set, a first-round RT-PCR was run on the TCR CDR3. TCRdb fed the multiplex PCR reads into MiXCR, producing one record per CDR3 protein. Of approximately 300,000 distinct CDR3 sequences listed, roughly 15% are singletons. What was sequenced was blood. All receptors derive from a man younger than 45 with Graves' hyperthyroidism.

As for this clonotype: Given a much more abundant clone one base away, this may be a read error. CDR3 protein: CASSLEHGQYF. The CDR3 DNA reads as TGTGCCAGCAGCTTGGAGCACGGGCAGTACTTC. V gene TRBV5-6 combines with J gene TRBJ2-7, with no clear D. V dropped 0 bases and J dropped 9 bases, with 7 bases sitting between them. The length of the CDR3 is 11 residues. The germline V gene has CDR1 SGHDT and CDR2 YYEEEE.

This clonotype was found many times. The chain recombines TRBV20-1 with TRBJ2-5; 13 bases fit TRBD2. Germline-derived CDR1 and CDR2 are DFQATT and SNEGSKA (reference sequence). The length of the CDR3 is 15 residues. After removal of 6 bases from V and 6 bases from J, the junction contained 10 bases not matched to a gene. The CDR3 DNA reads TGCAGTGCCCCGCCCCCGGGACTAGCGGGAAAGACCCAGTACTTC. This sequence encodes CSAPPPGLAGKTQYF.

This clonotype came up many times. The chain uses TRBV2 and TRBJ2-7, with TRBD1 matching 10 bases. V dropped 8 bases and J dropped 5; count of bases not matched to a gene: 3. Germline values: CDR1 SNHLY, CDR2 FYNNEI. CDR3 size: 12 residues. CDR3 sequence reads: CASQDRGNEQYF. DNA for the CDR3: TGTGCCAGCCAGGACAGGGGGAACGAGCAGTACTTC. The full variable domain, rest sourced from reference TRBV2 and TRBJ2-7, is EPEVTQTPSHQVTQMGQEVILRCVPISNHLYFYWYRQILGQKVEFLVSFYNNEISEKSEIFDDQFSVERPDGSNFTLKIRSTKLEDSAMYFCASQDRGNEQYFGPGTRLTVT.

This clonotype came up many times. J is TRBJ2-7 and V is TRBV6-1; 9 nucleotides line up with TRBD2. Germline CDR1 and CDR2: MNHNS and SASEGT. The CDR3 extends over 14 amino acids. V trimming: 3 bases; J trimming: 1 base; junction bases outside the gene matches: 1. As DNA, the CDR3 is TGTGCCAGCAGTGAGAGCGGGAGGTCCTACGAGCAGTACTTC. Residues: CASSESGRSYEQYF.

This clonotype has a handful of counts. This chain uses TRBV7-9 with TRBJ1-3; the D gene is possibly TRBD1 (5 bases). The CDR3 runs to 13 residues. Germline CDR1 SEHNR, CDR2 FQNEAQ (reference sequence). Trimming shortened V by 8 bases and J by 0 bases, and 8 bases separated the two germline ends. CDR3 sequence (DNA): TGTGCCAGCCGACAGAGCTCTGGAAACACCATATATTTT. This codes for CASRQSSGNTIYF.

The count of this clonotype is one. The rearrangement uses TRBV5-1 and TRBJ1-2, with no clear D. V lost 4 bases to trimming and J lost 4 bases, with 14 bases between them. The germline V gene has CDR1 SGHRS and CDR2 YFSETQ. The CDR3 length is 14 residues. The chain's CDR3 is CASSADFRSYGYTF. The DNA of the CDR3 is TGCGCCAGCAGCGCGGACTTCCGCAGCTATGGCTACACCTTC.

This clonotype has only a few counts. V usage is TRBV4-1 and J usage is TRBJ2-7, with D hard to call. The V end was cut by 5 bases, the J end by 0 bases, with 14 bases between. Germline V gene data show CDR1 as MGHRA and CDR2 as YSYEKL. There are 15 residues in the CDR3. In DNA, the CDR3 is TGCGCCAGCAGCTCCTCTACGGTTAGCTCCTACGAGCAGTACTTC. Its translation is CASSSSTVSSYEQYF.

The table lists this clonotype with many counts. This sequence joins TRBV2 and TRBJ2-7; 10 bases line up with TRBD1. Germline V CDR1 and CDR2: SNHLY, FYNNEI. CDR3 length: 15 residues. V gave up 2 bases and J gave up 3 bases; unmatched junction bases: 4. The CDR3 loop is CASSERDRGYYEQYF. The CDR3 DNA is TGTGCCAGCAGTGAACGGGACAGGGGTTACTACGAGCAGTACTTC.

The sample holds many counts of this clonotype. V gene TRBV28 combines with J gene TRBJ2-5; D could derive from TRBD1 or TRBD2 (5 bases each). This CDR3 has 12 amino acids. Germline values: CDR1 MDHEN, CDR2 SYDVKM. Trimming left V 7 bases short and J 4 bases short, with 10 bases between. The CDR3 nucleotides are TGTGCCAGCACCTCAGGGACAGAGACCCAGTACTTC. Its translation is CASTSGTETQYF.

This clonotype has a count of ten or more. J is TRBJ1-5 and V is TRBV2; a weak D match, TRBD1 (5 bases). CDR3 size: 11 residues. Deletions cut 6 bases from V and 9 bases from J, with 9 bases between. CDR1 is SNHLY and CDR2 is FYNNEI in the germline V gene. CDR3: CASSRGTPQHF. In nucleotides, the CDR3 is TGTGCCAGCAGCCGGGGGACGCCCCAGCATTTT.

This clonotype has ten or more counts. The rearrangement joins TRBV2 to TRBJ2-7; TRBD2 is a possible D gene (6 bases). The V gene's germline CDR1 is SNHLY and CDR2 FYNNEI. V lost 6 bases to trimming and J lost 6 bases, with 12 bases between them. This CDR3 is 12 amino acids long. CDR3 bases: TGTGCCAGCAGGACTGACGGGGGCGAGCAGTACTTC. Protein product: CASRTDGGEQYF.

The chain's CDR3 is CASSYSQALAGFPGELFF. CDR3 nucleotide sequence: TGTGCCAGCAGCTACTCACAGGCGCTAGCGGGCTTCCCCGGGGAGCTGTTTTTT. This rearrangement joins TRBV7-2 to TRBJ2-2; 8 nucleotides align to TRBD2. Germline CDR1 is SGHTA and CDR2 is FQGNSA. This CDR3 has 18 amino acids. V gave up 4 bases and J gave up 6 bases; unmatched junction bases: 16.

The chain carries TRBV7-2 and TRBJ2-3; D is ambiguous. Trimming took off 5 bases at V and 4 bases at J, with 22 bases between the two ends. Germline assignment: CDR1 SGHTA and CDR2 FQGNSA. CDR3 length equals 17 residues. CDR3 protein: CASSRSGFYARADTQYF. In nucleotides, the CDR3 is TGTGCCAGCAGCCGTTCGGGTTTCTATGCACGAGCAGATACGCAGTATTTT.

This chain connects TRBV7-9 to TRBJ2-2; weak D call: TRBD2 (6 bases). The CDR3 is 15 residues long. Germline CDR1 and CDR2: SEHNR and FQNEAQ (reference sequence). V lost 10 bases and J lost 4, with 19 bases in between. CDR3 in amino acids: CAINAGTAITGELFF. CDR3 coding DNA: TGTGCCATCAACGCGGGGACGGCCATCACCGGGGAGCTGTTTTTT. Filled out from reference TRBV7-9 and TRBJ2-2, the complete variable domain reads DTGVSQNPRHKITKRGQNVTFRCDPISEHNRLYWYRQTLGQGPEFLTYFQNEAQLEKSRLLSDRFSAERPKGSFSTLEIQRTEQGDSAMYLCAINAGTAITGELFFGEGSRLTVL.

This chain uses TRBV7-9 with TRBJ1-1, with unresolved D. Trimming took off 3 bases at V and 6 bases at J, with 8 bases between the two ends. CDR1 and CDR2 from the germline V gene are SEHNR and FQNEAQ (reference sequence). This CDR3 spans 12 amino acids. CDR3 amino acids: CASSLMGAEAFF. The CDR3 DNA reads TGTGCCAGCAGCTTGATGGGCGCTGAAGCTTTCTTT.

This clonotype was recorded a few times. The gene calls are TRBV4-1 and TRBJ2-7; the D is unclear. V was trimmed by 4 bases and J by 1 base, leaving 11 bases between them. The germline V gene encodes CDR1 MGHRA and CDR2 YSYEKL. The CDR3 runs 14 residues. CDR3 DNA: TGCGCCAGCAGCCCCGGTCCGCGGTCCTACGAGCAGTACTTC. It translates to CASSPGPRSYEQYF.

The CDR3 DNA sequence: TGTGCCACCAGCAGACCGGGACAGGGGGCTTCCCAGCAGTACTTC. It encodes CATSRPGQGASQQYF. The V gene is TRBV15, the J gene TRBJ2-7, with 12 bases matching TRBD1. CDR3 length: 15 amino acids. J was trimmed by 8 bases and V by 2 bases; bases with no gene match: 7. Per germline, CDR1 LNHNV and CDR2 YYDKDF (reference sequence).

This clonotype was recorded many times. This chain joins TRBV27 and TRBJ2-1; perhaps TRBD2 as D (6 bases). The CDR3 is 15 amino acids. Germline V gene lookup returns CDR1 MNHEY and CDR2 SMNVEV (reference sequence). The ends were cut back, 6 bases at V and 1 base at J, with 13 bases in the middle. CDR3 region: CASSPGSWSYNEQFF. The DNA for the CDR3 is TGTGCCAGCAGCCCCGGGAGTTGGTCCTACAATGAGCAGTTCTTC.

This clonotype was recorded at least ten times. This chain joins TRBV28 and TRBJ1-4; D call uncertain. The germline V gene has CDR1 MDHEN and CDR2 SYDVKM. Deletions cut 5 bases from V and 8 bases from J, with 15 bases between. The CDR3 totals 14 residues. The CDR3 coding sequence is TGTGCCAGCAGTCCGCAGGCCTATTCGGAAAAACTGTTTTTT. It specifies CASSPQAYSEKLFF.

This clonotype was counted ten times or more. The chain employs TRBV7-6 and TRBJ1-1, with 7 bases matching TRBD1. The CDR3 runs to 14 residues. Germline CDR1 is SGHVS and CDR2 is FNYEAQ. Unmatched junction bases numbered 5, after V lost 5 bases and J lost 2 bases. Written as DNA, the CDR3 is TGTGCCAGCAGCCAGAGGGGGCAAAACACTGAAGCTTTCTTT. It encodes CASSQRGQNTEAFF.

The chain is built from TRBV5-1 and TRBJ2-3; D ambiguous. V was pared by 4 bases and J by 0 bases, with 12 bases between. CDR1 is SGHRS, CDR2 YFSETQ, per germline. The CDR3 is 15 amino acids. CDR3 region: CASSPVGTSTDTQYF. The CDR3 DNA sequence: TGCGCCAGCAGCCCCGTGGGTACTAGCACAGATACGCAGTATTTT.

Many counts were recorded for this clonotype. The V gene is TRBV28, the J gene TRBJ1-3; D is perhaps TRBD1 (6 bases). Germline assignment: CDR1 MDHEN and CDR2 SYDVKM. The CDR3 has 17 amino acids. V lost 1 base to trimming and J lost 2 bases, with 15 bases between them. CDR3 sequence (DNA): TGTGCCAGCAGTTTATTACCTTTACAGGGTCCTGGAAACACCATATATTTT. It is translated as CASSLLPLQGPGNTIYF.

J is TRBJ2-7 and V is TRBV10-3; no reliable D call. The CDR3 is 13 amino acids. Deletions cut 10 bases from V and 6 bases from J, with 19 bases between. The germline V gene has CDR1 ENHRY and CDR2 SYGVKD. The chain's CDR3 is CATTVQRLAEQYF. The CDR3 bases are TGTGCCACCACGGTACAGCGACTCGCCGAGCAGTACTTC.

This clonotype turned up a few times. This chain uses TRBV20-1 with TRBJ2-2, with D perhaps TRBD1 (6 bases). V lost 0 bases, J lost 1 base, and 12 bases lay in between. Germline lookup yields CDR1 DFQATT and CDR2 SNEGSKA (reference sequence). The CDR3 runs to 16 residues. CDR3 in DNA: TGCAGTGCTAGAGATCCCGGGACAATGAACACCGGGGAGCTGTTTTTT. Amino acid sequence: CSARDPGTMNTGELFF.

This clonotype has just a few counts. The gene calls are TRBV28 and TRBJ2-1; a weak D match, TRBD2 (5 bases). The CDR3 spans 11 residues. Per the germline V gene, CDR1 is MDHEN and CDR2 is SYDVKM. Trimming removed 8 bases from V and 8 bases from J, with 10 bases in between. DNA for the CDR3: TGTGCCAGCCAAAAGAGGGATGAGCAGTTCTTC. This sequence encodes CASQKRDEQFF.

The chain joins TRBV7-3 to TRBJ1-2; no clear D gene. From germline, CDR1 is SGHTA and CDR2 FQGTGA. The V and J ends lost 1 base and 3 bases respectively, with 12 bases between them. This CDR3 has 15 residues. CDR3 loop: CASSLNPEADYGYTF. The CDR3, as DNA: TGTGCCAGCAGCTTAAATCCAGAAGCGGACTATGGCTACACCTTC.

This clonotype has only a few counts. The V gene is TRBV4-1, the J gene TRBJ2-1; 8 bases align to TRBD1. J gave up 0 bases and V 3 bases, and 4 bases lay outside the gene matches. Germline CDR1 reads MGHRA; CDR2 reads YSYEKL. This CDR3 has 16 amino acids. CDR3 sequence: CASSHRTGTSYNEQFF. CDR3 nucleotide sequence: TGCGCCAGCAGCCACAGGACAGGGACCTCCTACAATGAGCAGTTCTTC.

The chain combines TRBV10-2 with TRBJ2-3; D is unclear. The CDR3 loop spans 13 amino acids. Germline V gives CDR1 WSHSY, CDR2 SAAADI. V lost 4 bases, J lost 2 bases, and 7 bases lay in between. CDR3 in amino acids: CASSVGPTDTQYF. In nucleotides, the CDR3 is TGCGCCAGCAGTGTAGGGCCCACAGATACGCAGTATTTT.

This clonotype was observed many times. In nucleotides, the CDR3 is TGTGCCAGCAGAACAGGGGGCATCTATGGCTACACCTTC. It translates to CASRTGGIYGYTF. V and J are TRBV28 and TRBJ1-2; 9 bases align to TRBD1. The CDR3 runs to 13 residues. The trim removed 6 bases at V and 4 bases at J, leaving 3 bases unmatched. The germline V gene encodes CDR1 MDHEN and CDR2 SYDVKM.